The 8 T cell receptor beta chains reported below all come from one sample, sequenced in a study of regulatory dendritic cells for organ transplantation. Sequencing used immunoSEQ multiplex PCR; TCRdb keeps in-frame clones, though not all of them. The sample has around 20,000 clones; 60% to 80% are singletons. Sequencing was done on a sample of memory CD4+ T cells from blood. The subset: CD45RO+ memory T cells. The receptors derive from a human donor in good health.

The genes are TRBV7-9 and TRBJ2-1; possible D gene TRBD1, 5 bases. This CDR3 has 12 residues. The V end lost 3 bases, the J end lost 12 bases, and 12 bases lay between the germline ends. CDR1 and CDR2 (germline): SEHNR, FQNEAQ (reference sequence). CDR3 DNA: TGTGCCAGCAGCTTTCTCAAGGGGTGGCAGTTCTTC. Protein sequence: CASSFLKGWQFF. Together with reference TRBV7-9 and TRBJ2-1, the CDR3 gives the full variable domain: DTGVSQNPRHKITKRGQNVTFRCDPISEHNRLYWYRQTLGQGPEFLTYFQNEAQLEKSRLLSDRFSAERPKGSFSTLEIQRTEQGDSAMYLCASSFLKGWQFFGPGTRLTVL.

In this sample, this clone turned up a few times. The CDR3 coding sequence is TGTGCCAGCAGCTTATCACAGGGCATAGGCTACACCTTC. This codes for CASSLSQGIGYTF. The rearrangement uses TRBV7-9 and TRBJ1-2, with a weak D call TRBD1 (6 bases). From germline, CDR1 is SEHNR and CDR2 FQNEAQ (reference sequence). With 2 bases removed from V and 8 bases from J, the gap between germline ends came to 12 bases. This CDR3 contains 13 residues.

The CDR3 bases are TGTGCCAGCAGCTTAGAGTCAGCGCGGGACACTGAAGCTTTCTTT. Its protein is CASSLESARDTEAFF. The chain uses TRBV7-9 and TRBJ1-1; D call uncertain. V was shortened by 1 base and J by 3 bases, with 12 bases between the two germline ends. The CDR3 contains 15 residues. The V gene's germline CDR1 is SEHNR and CDR2 FQNEAQ (reference sequence).

The chain has TRBV5-6 and TRBJ1-2; TRBD1 aligns across 9 bases. CDR1 is SGHDT, CDR2 YYEEEE, per germline. J was trimmed by 8 bases and V by 4 bases; bases with no gene match: 12. This CDR3 has 15 amino acids. CDR3 in DNA: TGTGCCAGCAGCCTCGGGGTACAGGGGGCTGACGGCTACACCTTC. Protein: CASSLGVQGADGYTF.

This clone was counted between two and nine times. V usage is TRBV7-9 and J usage is TRBJ2-7, with TRBD1 as a possible D gene (5 bases). CDR1 is SEHNR and CDR2 is FQNEAQ in the germline V gene (reference sequence). V was trimmed by 8 bases and J by 4 bases, leaving 15 bases between them. This CDR3 contains 13 residues. In nucleotides, the CDR3 is TGTGCCAGCTGGCCCAGGGAACCGTACGAGCAGTACTTC. It yields the protein CASWPREPYEQYF.

This clone has more than one count but fewer than ten. This sequence joins TRBV5-4 and TRBJ2-7; D is perhaps TRBD1 (6 bases). The germline CDR1 and CDR2 sequences are SGHNT and YYREEE (reference sequence). V gave up 3 bases and J gave up 5 bases, with 9 bases separating them. This CDR3 has 12 residues. This CDR3 is CASSSTGNEQYF. The CDR3 nucleotides read TGTGCCAGCAGCTCCACAGGGAACGAGCAGTACTTC.

The V and J genes are TRBV11-3 and TRBJ2-5; 7 bases agree with TRBD2. The germline V gene encodes CDR1 SGHNT and CDR2 YENEEA. The CDR3 is 13 residues long. Trimming at V came to 5 bases and at J to 5 bases, leaving 5 bases not matched to a gene. CDR3 bases: TGTGCCAGCAGCCTCAACGGGGGGGAGACCCAGTACTTC. The encoded protein is CASSLNGGETQYF.

Only a few counts were recorded for this clone. The CDR3 spells CASSSRQDTGELFF. As DNA, the CDR3 is TGCGCCAGCAGCTCACGACAGGACACCGGGGAGCTGTTTTTT. This chain connects TRBV4-3 to TRBJ2-2; possible D gene TRBD1, 6 bases. Per germline, CDR1 LGHNA and CDR2 YSLEER. V shed 5 bases and J shed 3 bases, with 10 bases lying between them. The CDR3 has 14 residues.